These T cell receptor beta chains were read from a single sample in a study of response to subunit inactivated influenza vaccine. Each CDR3 protein is one row after TCRdb ran MiXCR on the RT-PCR reads. The repertoire consists of 800,000 or so distinct CDR3 sequences, with 20% to 25% occurring once and the leading ten covering about 10%. Sample: PBMCs from blood, taken more than 4 days after vaccination. The receptors originated from a man aged 50 or older who received an inactivated influenza vaccine. Both conserved end residues are part of each CDR3. The D gene is left open where the match is weak. Expanded clones are given a class, and other clones once, few, many or no size at all.

clone size	V gene	D gene	J gene	CDR3 protein	CDR3 DNA
many	TRBV20-1	TRBD2	TRBJ2-7	CSASRTSGSYEQYF	TGCAGTGCTAGCAGGACTAGCGGCTCCTACGAGCAGTACTTC
many	TRBV29-1	-	TRBJ2-1	CSVEMYEGYEQFF	TGCAGCGTTGAGATGTATGAGGGCTATGAGCAGTTCTTC
few	TRBV4-1	-	TRBJ2-3	CASSQRWGADTQYF	TGCGCCAGCAGCCAAAGGTGGGGGGCAGATACGCAGTATTTT
-	TRBV7-2	-	TRBJ2-5	CASSSPFLGSYQETQYF	TGTGCCAGCAGCTCCCCCTTCCTCGGCTCGTACCAAGAGACCCAGTACTTC
-	TRBV28	-	TRBJ2-1	CASSAMAGRSYNEQFF	TGTGCCAGCAGTGCCATGGCGGGGCGGTCGTACAATGAGCAGTTCTTC
few	TRBV29-1	-	TRBJ1-5	CSTSGGNNQPQHF	TGCAGCACATCCGGGGGGAACAATCAGCCCCAGCATTTT
few	TRBV5-1	TRBD2	TRBJ2-5	CASSLGAGGRQETQYF	TGCGCCAGCAGCTTGGGAGCGGGAGGGCGTCAAGAGACCCAGTACTTC
few	TRBV20-1	-	TRBJ2-7	CSARTARNSYEQYF	TGCAGTGCTAGAACCGCTAGAAACTCCTACGAGCAGTACTTC
-	TRBV28	-	TRBJ1-4	CASSSNRVVRTNEKLFF	TGTGCCAGCAGTTCCAACAGGGTAGTGAGGACTAATGAAAAACTGTTTTTT
-	TRBV23-1	-	TRBJ2-7	CASSLPSAGPPYLYEQYF	TGCGCCAGCAGTCTTCCGAGTGCGGGGCCCCCTTACCTCTACGAGCAGTACTTC
-	TRBV20-1	-	TRBJ2-7	CSASKETYEQYF	TGCAGTGCTTCAAAAGAAACCTACGAGCAGTACTTC
-	TRBV12-3/TRBV12-4	-	TRBJ2-5	CASLNDPGETQYF	TGTGCCAGTTTGAACGACCCGGGAGAGACCCAGTACTTC
few	TRBV15	-	TRBJ2-4	CATSRDLSLAKNIQYF	TGTGCCACCAGCAGAGATCTTAGCCTAGCCAAAAACATTCAGTACTTC
-	TRBV7-9	-	TRBJ1-4	CASSSLQTTNEKLFF	TGTGCCAGCAGCTCTCTACAGACAACTAATGAAAAACTGTTTTTT
many	TRBV20-1	TRBD1	TRBJ2-1	CSAPLLTGSPYNEQFF	TGCAGTGCCCCCCTTTTGACAGGGTCGCCCTACAATGAGCAGTTCTTC
-	TRBV10-3	TRBD1	TRBJ2-1	CAISEWGQGVYNEQFF	TGTGCCATCAGTGAGTGGGGACAGGGGGTGTACAATGAGCAGTTCTTC
few	TRBV20-1	-	TRBJ1-2	CSARPAGVTNYGYTF	TGCAGTGCTAGGCCGGCGGGGGTAACTAACTATGGCTACACCTTC
-	TRBV5-1	-	TRBJ2-5	CASSLAGWPPETQYF	TGCGCCAGCAGCTTGGCGGGATGGCCCCCAGAGACCCAGTACTTC
few	TRBV6-5	TRBD1	TRBJ2-2	CASSSTDRGGGELFF	TGTGCCAGCAGTTCAACCGACAGGGGGGGCGGGGAGCTGTTTTTT
few	TRBV6-5	-	TRBJ2-2	CASNFGGSGTGELFF	TGTGCCAGCAATTTCGGGGGCTCGGGCACCGGGGAGCTGTTTTTT
-	TRBV20-1	-	TRBJ2-1	CSARLRGIYNEQFF	TGCAGTGCTCGTCTTAGGGGAATCTACAATGAGCAGTTCTTC
few	TRBV4-3	-	TRBJ1-5	CASSQDRHGVWPQHF	TGCGCCAGCAGCCAAGATCGACACGGCGTGTGGCCCCAGCATTTT
-	TRBV28	-	TRBJ2-7	CASYYALGYEQYF	TGTGCCAGCTACTATGCCCTCGGATACGAGCAGTACTTC
-	TRBV4-3	TRBD1	TRBJ1-5	CASSRDRGVQPQHF	TGCGCCAGCAGCCGGGACAGGGGGGTTCAGCCCCAGCATTTT
few	TRBV29-1	TRBD1	TRBJ2-1	CSVGGDSYNEQFF	TGCAGCGTTGGTGGGGACAGCTACAATGAGCAGTTCTTC
-	TRBV2	-	TRBJ2-7	CASSERWGSYEQYF	TGTGCCAGCAGTGAACGGTGGGGTTCCTACGAGCAGTACTTC
-	TRBV29-1	-	TRBJ2-3	CSVEIDVVPDTQYF	TGCAGCGTTGAAATCGATGTAGTCCCAGATACGCAGTATTTT
-	TRBV20-1	TRBD2	TRBJ2-1	CSATNRLAGGPSEEQFF	TGCAGTGCTACGAACCGACTAGCGGGAGGGCCCTCGGAAGAGCAGTTCTTC
few	TRBV7-8	-	TRBJ2-5	CASSTHGGMETQYF	TGTGCCAGCAGCACCCATGGGGGGATGGAGACCCAGTACTTC
-	TRBV18	-	TRBJ2-2	CASSTGTMNTGELFF	TGTGCCAGCTCAACCGGGACGATGAACACCGGGGAGCTGTTTTTT
few	TRBV6-2/TRBV6-3	-	TRBJ2-7	CASRTWGYEQYF	TGTGCCAGCAGAACTTGGGGCTACGAGCAGTACTTC
-	TRBV5-1	TRBD2	TRBJ2-1	CASSPRLAGGSQFF	TGCGCCAGCAGCCCACGACTAGCGGGGGGCTCGCAGTTCTTC
-	TRBV12-3/TRBV12-4	TRBD2	TRBJ2-7	CASSPRTSGIDEQYF	TGTGCCAGCAGTCCCCGGACTAGCGGGATCGACGAGCAGTACTTC
-	TRBV9	TRBD1	TRBJ1-1	CASSAMGQGNTEAFF	TGTGCCAGCAGCGCGATGGGACAGGGGAACACTGAAGCTTTCTTT
few	TRBV7-6	-	TRBJ2-1	CASSLAQTSGFVDEQFF	TGTGCCAGCAGCTTAGCGCAGACGAGCGGTTTTGTTGATGAGCAGTTCTTC
few	TRBV5-1	TRBD2	TRBJ2-5	CASSLGGSGGEETQYF	TGCGCCAGCAGCTTGGGAGGTAGCGGGGGCGAAGAGACCCAGTACTTC
few	TRBV12-3/TRBV12-4	-	TRBJ1-6	CASRTDEYNSPLHF	TGTGCCAGCAGGACGGACGAATATAATTCACCCCTCCACTTT
-	TRBV5-1	-	TRBJ2-6	CASGESSGANVLTF	TGCGCCAGCGGAGAGAGCTCTGGGGCCAACGTCCTGACTTTC
few	TRBV12-3/TRBV12-4	-	TRBJ1-6	CASSRPGEPLHF	TGTGCCAGCAGCCGGCCGGGGGAACCCCTCCACTTT
-	TRBV27	TRBD2	TRBJ2-3	CASSLWPGLAGMVSTDTQYF	TGTGCCAGCAGTTTGTGGCCGGGACTAGCGGGAATGGTCTCCACAGATACGCAGTATTTT